This T cell receptor beta chain was found in a study of identical twins. Addition of a universal primer site occurred through template switching, and cDNA carried unique molecular identifiers. MiXCR, applied by TCRdb to the 5' RACE reads, yields one record per CDR3 protein. The repertoire consists of 200,000 to 250,000 distinct CDR3 sequences, with about 7.5% occurring once and the leading ten covering around 5.4%. V lost 0 bases and J lost 4, with 13 bases in between. Germline values: CDR1 LGHDT, CDR2 YNNKEL (reference sequence). This CDR3 has 15 residues. The table lists this clonotype with a few counts. The same data also went into a second study, on yellow fever vaccine responses in identical twins. Per that study: Among the twins, the vaccine T cell response reportedly seemed partly convergent and partly personalized.

Source material: CD8+ T cells sorted from blood. J is TRBJ2-7 and V is TRBV3-1; tentatively, D is TRBD2 (6 bases). This clonotype was obtained from a woman younger than 35 in good health. CDR3 sequence reads: CASSQDPRDLYEQYF. CDR3 nucleotide sequence: TGTGCCAGCAGCCAAGACCCCCGGGACTTATACGAGCAGTACTTC.